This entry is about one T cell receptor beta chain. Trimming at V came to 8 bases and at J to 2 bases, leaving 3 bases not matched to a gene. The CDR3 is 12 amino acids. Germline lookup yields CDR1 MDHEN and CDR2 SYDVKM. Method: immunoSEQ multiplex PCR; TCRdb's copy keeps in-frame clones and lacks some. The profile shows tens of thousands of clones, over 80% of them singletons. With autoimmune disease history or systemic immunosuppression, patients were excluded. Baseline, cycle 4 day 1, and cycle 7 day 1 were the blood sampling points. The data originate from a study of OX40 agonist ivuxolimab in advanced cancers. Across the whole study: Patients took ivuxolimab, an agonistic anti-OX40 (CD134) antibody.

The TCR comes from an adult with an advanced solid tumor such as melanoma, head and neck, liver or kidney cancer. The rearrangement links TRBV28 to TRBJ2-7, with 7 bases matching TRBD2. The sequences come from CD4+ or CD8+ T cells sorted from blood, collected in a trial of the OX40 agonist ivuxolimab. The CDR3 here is CASGGGAYEQYF. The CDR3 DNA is TGTGCCAGCGGGGGGGGTGCCTACGAGCAGTACTTC.